These T cell receptor beta chains were read from a single sample in a study of T cells after yellow fever vaccination. TCRdb re-derived calls from the 5' RACE reads in MiXCR, one entry per CDR3 protein. The sample includes some 340,000 distinct CDR3 sequences, around 10% of them seen just once. Sequences were derived from CD4+ T cells sorted from PBMCs, sampled 45 days after the yellow fever booster vaccination. The receptor set was obtained from a man between 18 and 35 years old who received the YFV17D yellow fever vaccine. CDR3s include the opening cysteine and the closing phenylalanine or tryptophan. Fields, in order: D gene, clone size, V gene, J gene, CDR3 DNA, CDR3 protein. The D gene is left open where the match is weak. Rows give clone size only sometimes, using once, few, many, or a class for an expanded clone.

D: TRBD1; size: few; V: TRBV20-1; J: TRBJ2-5; DNA: TGCAGTGCTAGACCGGGACAGGGCGGAAGGGACCAGTACTTC; CDR3: CSARPGQGGRDQYF
D: TRBD1; size: NA; V: TRBV5-1; J: TRBJ1-2; DNA: TGCGCCAGCAGCGTTCAACAGGGGGCTGACTATGGCTACACCTTC; CDR3: CASSVQQGADYGYTF
D: NA; size: NA; V: TRBV11-2; J: TRBJ2-2; DNA: TGTGCCAGCAGCTTAGATCCGTTGAACACCGGGGAGCTGTTTTTT; CDR3: CASSLDPLNTGELFF
D: NA; size: few; V: TRBV20-1; J: TRBJ1-5; DNA: TGCAGTGCTGGGGGGGAGGTGGGCAATCAGCCCCAGCATTTT; CDR3: CSAGGEVGNQPQHF
D: NA; size: many; V: TRBV4-3; J: TRBJ2-4; DNA: TGCGCCAGCAGCCTGAGCATGGTGACCAAAAACATTCAGTACTTC; CDR3: CASSLSMVTKNIQYF
D: NA; size: few; V: TRBV12-3/TRBV12-4; J: TRBJ2-1; DNA: TGTGCCAGCAGTTTTGGGCAGGGGTTTGGTTCGGAGCAGTTCTTC; CDR3: CASSFGQGFGSEQFF
D: TRBD2; size: NA; V: TRBV11-2; J: TRBJ2-2; DNA: TGTGCCAGCACCCCCCTCCTCCTAGCGGGGGGGAACACCGGGGAGCTGTTTTTT; CDR3: CASTPLLLAGGNTGELFF
D: NA; size: NA; V: TRBV24-1; J: TRBJ2-7; DNA: TGTGCCACCAGAAAAGCCTACGAGCAGTACTTC; CDR3: CATRKAYEQYF
D: TRBD1; size: NA; V: TRBV5-6; J: TRBJ1-2; DNA: TGTGCCAGCAGCCCGGACAGGGGGCTGGGGGGCTACACCTTC; CDR3: CASSPDRGLGGYTF
D: TRBD1; size: few; V: TRBV5-1; J: TRBJ1-1; DNA: TGCGCCAGCAGCCCGGGGACAGGGGATCCCACTGAAGCTTTCTTT; CDR3: CASSPGTGDPTEAFF
D: NA; size: NA; V: TRBV20-1; J: TRBJ2-5; DNA: TGCAGTGCTGGGCAGTATGTCGGCGAGACCCAGTACTTC; CDR3: CSAGQYVGETQYF
D: NA; size: many; V: TRBV5-1; J: TRBJ2-3; DNA: TGCGCCAGCAGCTTGGAGGGGGGTGATACGCAGTATTTT; CDR3: CASSLEGGDTQYF
D: NA; size: few; V: TRBV5-1; J: TRBJ2-3; DNA: TGCGCCAGCAGCTTGGGTCGCTCACTAGCTCCAAGCACAGATACGCAGTATTTT; CDR3: CASSLGRSLAPSTDTQYF
D: NA; size: few; V: TRBV3-1; J: TRBJ1-3; DNA: TGTGCCAGCAGCCAAGAGGGGTATGGAAACACCATATATTTT; CDR3: CASSQEGYGNTIYF
D: NA; size: few; V: TRBV11-2; J: TRBJ2-7; DNA: TGTGCCAGCAGCTTATTCCCCATCCGCCCTACCTACGAGCAGTACTTC; CDR3: CASSLFPIRPTYEQYF
D: NA; size: NA; V: TRBV20-1; J: TRBJ2-3; DNA: TGCAGTGCTAGAGATTGGCGGGCCGGCACAGATACGCAGTATTTT; CDR3: CSARDWRAGTDTQYF
D: TRBD1; size: few; V: TRBV7-9; J: TRBJ1-1; DNA: TGTGCCAGCAGCTACTCTCCGGGACAGGGAGCTTTCTTT; CDR3: CASSYSPGQGAFF
D: TRBD2; size: NA; V: TRBV18; J: TRBJ2-1; DNA: TGTGCCAGCTCACCAGTAGCGGGCGACAATGAGCAGTTCTTC; CDR3: CASSPVAGDNEQFF
D: NA; size: many; V: TRBV28; J: TRBJ2-3; DNA: TGTGCCAGCAGTTTTAGGAGGATTACAGATACGCAGTATTTT; CDR3: CASSFRRITDTQYF
D: NA; size: few; V: TRBV2; J: TRBJ1-1; DNA: TGTGCCAGCAGTGACCCCCGGGTCCTCACTGAAGCTTTCTTT; CDR3: CASSDPRVLTEAFF
D: TRBD1; size: NA; V: TRBV12-3/TRBV12-4; J: TRBJ2-3; DNA: TGTGCCAGCAGTGTCCGACAGGGTTACAGAGATACGCAGTATTTT; CDR3: CASSVRQGYRDTQYF
D: NA; size: NA; V: TRBV28; J: TRBJ2-1; DNA: TGTGCCAGCAGTTATACCGTTGGCGGGGAGTTCTTC; CDR3: CASSYTVGGEFF
D: NA; size: few; V: TRBV12-3/TRBV12-4; J: TRBJ2-3; DNA: TGTGCCAGCAGCAGGGGTGACCTCGAGCATACGCAGTATTTT; CDR3: CASSRGDLEHTQYF
D: NA; size: NA; V: TRBV6-5; J: TRBJ1-6; DNA: TGTGCCAGCAGTTACTCATTAGTACGGATGAATTCACCCCTCCACTTT; CDR3: CASSYSLVRMNSPLHF
D: NA; size: few; V: TRBV7-9; J: TRBJ1-4; DNA: TGTGCCAGCAGCTTAAGGGCAGCTAATGAAAAACTGTTTTTT; CDR3: CASSLRAANEKLFF
D: NA; size: few; V: TRBV6-6; J: TRBJ1-3; DNA: TGTGCCAGCAGTTACTCCGTCTCTGGAAACACCATATATTTT; CDR3: CASSYSVSGNTIYF
D: TRBD2; size: few; V: TRBV7-3; J: TRBJ2-2; DNA: TGTGCCAGCAGCCTAACGGGGGGGCCCGACGGGGAGCTGTTTTTT; CDR3: CASSLTGGPDGELFF
D: NA; size: few; V: TRBV3-1; J: TRBJ2-1; DNA: TGTGCCAGCAGCCAAGGGCGTAGGCTAGCCGAGCAGTTCTTC; CDR3: CASSQGRRLAEQFF
D: TRBD2; size: few; V: TRBV5-1; J: TRBJ2-5; DNA: TGCGCCAGCAGCCGGACTAGCGGGGGGGGCTTGCAAGAGACCCAGTACTTC; CDR3: CASSRTSGGGLQETQYF
D: NA; size: few; V: TRBV4-3; J: TRBJ2-1; DNA: TGCGCCAGCAGCCAAGAGGCATACCACAATGAGCAGTTCTTC; CDR3: CASSQEAYHNEQFF
D: TRBD2; size: NA; V: TRBV5-1; J: TRBJ2-3; DNA: TGCGCCAGCAGCTTGGCCAGCGGGGGCTTCAGCACAGATACGCAGTATTTT; CDR3: CASSLASGGFSTDTQYF